Sequencing of this T cell receptor beta chain was carried out in a study of cytomegalovirus exposure and HLA in healthy donors. The V and J ends lost 1 base and 3 bases respectively, with 9 bases between them. CDR3 length equals 15 residues. CDR1 and CDR2 from the germline V gene are MDHEN and SYDVKM. In the PCR, 60 Vbeta and 13 Jbeta primers were used. Assay: immunoSEQ multiplex PCR; the TCRdb copy retains only in-frame clones and omits some. The sample has over 150,000 clones; 70% to 80% are singletons. This chain links TRBV28 with TRBJ2-2, with D unresolved. Sequencing was done on a sample of PBMCs. This TCR was sampled from a man aged 30 to 45 in good health and CMV-seronegative. In DNA form, the CDR3 reads TGTGCCAGCAGTTTATCCCGCCCAGACACCGGGGAGCTGTTTTTT. The encoded protein is CASSLSRPDTGELFF.